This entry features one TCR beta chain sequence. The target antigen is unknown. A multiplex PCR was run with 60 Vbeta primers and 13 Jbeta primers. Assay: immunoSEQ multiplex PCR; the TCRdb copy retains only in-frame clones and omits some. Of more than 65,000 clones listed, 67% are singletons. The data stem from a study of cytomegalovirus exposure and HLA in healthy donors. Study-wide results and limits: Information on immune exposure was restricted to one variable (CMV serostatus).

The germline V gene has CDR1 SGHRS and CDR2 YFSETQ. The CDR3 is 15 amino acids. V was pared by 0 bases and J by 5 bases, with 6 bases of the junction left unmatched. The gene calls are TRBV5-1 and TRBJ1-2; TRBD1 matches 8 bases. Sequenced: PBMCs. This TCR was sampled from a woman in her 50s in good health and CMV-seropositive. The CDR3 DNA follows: TGCGCCAGCAGCTTGGCCCCAGGGGGCGTTTATGGCTACACCTTC. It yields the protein CASSLAPGGVYGYTF.